The sequence of this T cell receptor (beta chain) was determined in a study of blood T cell repertoires in COVID-19. The CDR3 loop spans 14 amino acids. Germline CDR1 and CDR2: SGDLS and YYNGEE. Trimming pared 2 bases from V and 3 bases from J, leaving 11 bases between. Clones were sequenced by immunoSEQ multiplex PCR, and TCRdb holds only the in-frame ones, with some missing. The table has approximately 240,000 clones, about 86% seen once. The specimen sequenced was peripheral blood. The chain carries TRBV9 and TRBJ2-5; weak D call: TRBD2 (5 bases). The source is a woman aged 55 to 70 with acute or convalescent COVID-19. Here the CDR3 DNA reads TGTGCCAGCAGCGTCGGCCCCGGGAAAGAGACCCAGTACTTC. Protein sequence: CASSVGPGKETQYF.